This TCR beta chain was captured by sequencing in a study of memory CD8 T cells in hepatitis C reinfection. In the study overall: Reinfection meant HCV RNA positivity after two negatives ≥60 days apart. Samples at peak reinfection came 3 to 8 weeks post-detection.

Specified time point: peak reinfection, 3 to 8 weeks after reinfection detection. Sorted cells were sequenced directly ex vivo without any in vitro expansion. The table came from immunoSEQ multiplex PCR; TCRdb's copy has only in-frame clones and leaves some out. The sample lists around 47,000 clones, roughly 90% occurring once. The length of the CDR3 is 16 residues. The V gene's germline CDR1 is MGHRA and CDR2 YSYEKL. V dropped 1 base and J dropped 6; count of bases not matched to a gene: 12. The chain employs TRBV4-1 and TRBJ2-7; 7 nucleotides align to TRBD2. Sequencing was done on a sample of naive CD8+ T cells sorted from blood. This clonotype was sampled from a man between 18 and 35 years old with hepatitis C virus infection. The CDR3 spells CASSQGDYFPPLEQYF. The CDR3 DNA is TGCGCCAGCAGCCAAGGGGACTATTTTCCCCCTCTCGAGCAGTACTTC.